These T cell receptor beta chains were read from a single sample in a study of cytomegalovirus exposure and HLA in healthy donors. Here immunoSEQ multiplex PCR was the method, and the copy in TCRdb shows in-frame clones only, minus some. The sample has 95,000 to 100,000 clones, roughly 80% seen once. The sample was PBMCs. These receptors were obtained from a female donor in good health and CMV-seronegative. The CDR3 runs from the conserved cysteine through the conserved F or W. A D gene is named only where the DNA matches it firmly. Rows may omit the clone size; those that give it use once, few, many or a size class.

>NA|NA|TRBV30|TRBJ1-5
TGTGCCTGGAGTGACAATAGCAATCAGCCCCAGCATTTT
CAWSDNSNQPQHF
>NA|NA|TRBV28|TRBJ1-2
TGTGCCAGCAGTCACCTGGACGGATTTGAACTAGCCTATGGCTACACCTTC
CASSHLDGFELAYGYTF
>NA|NA|TRBV7-8|TRBJ2-1
TGTGCCAGCAGCCAATCTGGCGTAGACTTTTCCTACAATGAGCAGTTCTTC
CASSQSGVDFSYNEQFF
>TRBD2|NA|TRBV4-1|TRBJ2-7
TGCGCCAGCAGCCAGGATATTCGGACTAGCGGGAGGGGCGAGCAGTACTTC
CASSQDIRTSGRGEQYF
>TRBD2|NA|TRBV28|TRBJ2-1
TGTGCCAGCAGTTCCGGGACTAGAGTAGACAATGAGCAGTTCTTC
CASSSGTRVDNEQFF
>NA|NA|TRBV5-4|TRBJ2-7
TGTGCCAGCAGCCCCGGTAGCGGCTCTACCCGCTCCTACGAGCAGTACTTC
CASSPGSGSTRSYEQYF
>NA|NA|TRBV6-4|TRBJ2-5
TGTGCCAGCAGTCCCTCAATGGACAGCCAAGAGACCCAGTACTTC
CASSPSMDSQETQYF
>TRBD1|NA|TRBV7-3|TRBJ2-1
TGTGCCAGCAGCTTCGACAGGGACAATGAGCAGTTCTTC
CASSFDRDNEQFF
>NA|NA|TRBV18|TRBJ1-1
TGTGCCAGCTCACCGGTTTGGGGGGAATACACTGAAGCTTTCTTT
CASSPVWGEYTEAFF
>TRBD2|NA|TRBV11-1|TRBJ2-2
TGTGCCAGCAGCTTACCAATCGGGACTAGCGGAGTTAACACCGGGGAGCTGTTTTTT
CASSLPIGTSGVNTGELFF
>TRBD1|NA|TRBV4-2|TRBJ1-1
TGTGCCAGCAGCCAAAGCGGGACAGGGGTTGAAGCTTTCTTT
CASSQSGTGVEAFF
>NA|NA|TRBV7-3|TRBJ1-1
TGTGCCAGCAGGTTAGCCCGAGACAGGAGTGAAGCTTTCTTT
CASRLARDRSEAFF
>NA|few|TRBV18|TRBJ1-5
TGTGCCAGCTCACCAGACGGACAAAATCAGCCCCAGCATTTT
CASSPDGQNQPQHF
>TRBD1|NA|TRBV19|TRBJ2-1
TGTGCCAGTGACAGGGGTTCCTACAATGAGCAGTTCTTC
CASDRGSYNEQFF
>TRBD2|NA|TRBV19|TRBJ2-2
TGTGCCAGTAGTAGTAGAACGGCGGGAGGGGCCGGGGAGCTGTTTTTT
CASSSRTAGGAGELFF
>TRBD1|NA|TRBV5-5|TRBJ2-7
TGTGCCAGCAGCCCTGGAGGGACAGGGGGCCCGCGTAGTTTGAGAGAGCAGTACTTC
CASSPGGTGGPRSLREQYF
>TRBD2|NA|TRBV7-3|TRBJ2-1
TGTGCCAGCAGCTCCGAAGCGGGGGGGTACAATGAGCAGTTCTTC
CASSSEAGGYNEQFF
>NA|NA|TRBV5-1|TRBJ2-5
TGCGCCAGCGGCATTGGCGGGATCGAAGAGACCCAGTACTTC
CASGIGGIEETQYF
>TRBD1|once|TRBV19|TRBJ2-5
TGTGCCAGTAGTATAATGACAGGGGGCAAAGAGACCCAGTACTTC
CASSIMTGGKETQYF
>NA|NA|TRBV5-1|TRBJ1-1
TGCGCCAGCAGCCTCCCAGGAGGGGCGCGAAACACTGAAGCTTTCTTT
CASSLPGGARNTEAFF
>TRBD1|NA|TRBV7-2|TRBJ2-7
TGTGCCAGCAGCTTAGGTGGGCAGGGGGCTAACGAGCAGTACTTC
CASSLGGQGANEQYF
>NA|NA|TRBV28|TRBJ1-2
TGTGCCAGCAGTTTAGACAGAAACTATGGCTACACCTTC
CASSLDRNYGYTF
>NA|NA|TRBV7-9|TRBJ1-2
TGTTCCAGCAGCTTAGAGGCTAGGGGCAGTAACTATGGCTACACCTTC
CSSSLEARGSNYGYTF
>NA|NA|TRBV28|TRBJ2-6
TGTGCCAGCAGCTCATCAGGGGCTGGGGCCAACGTCCTGACTTTC
CASSSSGAGANVLTF
>NA|once|TRBV7-9|TRBJ2-7
TGTGCCAGCAGCTTAGACTCTCTACTTTGGTCCGAGCAGTACTTC
CASSLDSLLWSEQYF
>TRBD1|NA|TRBV27|TRBJ1-5
TGTGCCAGCAGTTCGGGACAGGGAGGAGGGTATAGCAATCAGCCCCAGCATTTT
CASSSGQGGGYSNQPQHF
>NA|NA|TRBV19|TRBJ1-2
TGTGCCACCGCCCCAAGAGGTTATGGCTACACCTTC
CATAPRGYGYTF
>TRBD1|NA|TRBV16|TRBJ1-4
TGTGCCAGCAGCCAATCCACAGGGGCGGCTAATGAAAAACTGTTTTTT
CASSQSTGAANEKLFF
>NA|few|TRBV7-9|TRBJ2-7
TGTTCCAGCAGCTTAGCGCACAGGTTTGCCCCCTACGAGCAGTACTTC
CSSSLAHRFAPYEQYF